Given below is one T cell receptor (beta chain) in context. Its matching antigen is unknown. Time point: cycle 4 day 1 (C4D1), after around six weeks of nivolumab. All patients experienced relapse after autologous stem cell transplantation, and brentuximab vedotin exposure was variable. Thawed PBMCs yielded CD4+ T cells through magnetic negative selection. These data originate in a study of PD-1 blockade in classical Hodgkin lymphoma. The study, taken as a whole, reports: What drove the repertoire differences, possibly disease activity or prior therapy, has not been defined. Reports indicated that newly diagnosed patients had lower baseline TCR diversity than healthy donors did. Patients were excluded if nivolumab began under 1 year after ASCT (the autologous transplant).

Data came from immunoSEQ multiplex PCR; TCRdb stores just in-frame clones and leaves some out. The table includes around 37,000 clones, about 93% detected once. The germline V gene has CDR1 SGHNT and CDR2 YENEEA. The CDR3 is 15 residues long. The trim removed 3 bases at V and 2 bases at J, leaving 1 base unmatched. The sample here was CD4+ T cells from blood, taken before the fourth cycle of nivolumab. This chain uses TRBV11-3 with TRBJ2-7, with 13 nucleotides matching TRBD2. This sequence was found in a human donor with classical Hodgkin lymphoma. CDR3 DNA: TGTGCCAGCAGCTTCGGACTAGCGGGGGCCTACGAGCAGTACTTC. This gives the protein CASSFGLAGAYEQYF.